These 20 T cell receptor beta chains share one sample of origin, sequenced in a study of shared T cell receptors in the human thymus. The protocol was immunoSEQ multiplex PCR, while the TCRdb copy is restricted to in-frame clones and leaves out a portion. The table has 640,000 or so clones, 80% to 90% seen once. This sample was also put to use in a study of human thymus T cells.

Sequenced input: thymocytes. These TCRs come from a boy younger than two with a congenital heart defect.

This clone has a single count. The rearrangement joins TRBV28 to TRBJ2-5; no clear D gene. The CDR3 has 12 amino acids. Germline values: CDR1 MDHEN, CDR2 SYDVKM. V lost 3 bases to trimming and J lost 5 bases, with 7 bases between them. CDR3 in DNA: TGTGCCAGCAGTTTTCAGAGGGAGACCCAGTACTTC. Translating gives CASSFQRETQYF.

The genes are TRBV9 and TRBJ1-4; TRBD1 might be the D (5 bases). V was pared by 3 bases and J by 7 bases, with 13 bases between. Germline CDR1 and CDR2: SGDLS and YYNGEE. The CDR3 loop spans 14 amino acids. The CDR3 region is CASSARVGGEKLFF. The CDR3 DNA sequence: TGTGCCAGCAGCGCCAGGGTCGGGGGTGAAAAACTGTTTTTT.

The genes are TRBV19 and TRBJ2-3, with D possibly being TRBD1 (6 bases). The CDR3 has 18 residues. Trimming left V 5 bases short and J 0 bases short, with 21 bases between. CDR1 LNHDA and CDR2 SQIVND come from the germline V gene (reference sequence). The CDR3 nucleotides are TGTGCCAGTAGTGTCCCTCACAGGGATTGGGAGAGCACAGATACGCAGTATTTT. It is translated as CASSVPHRDWESTDTQYF. Supplemented by reference TRBV19 and TRBJ2-3, the full variable domain reads DGGITQSPKYLFRKEGQNVTLSCEQNLNHDAMYWYRQDPGQGLRLIYYSQIVNDFQKGDIAEGYSVSREKKESFPLTVTSAQKNPTAFYLCASSVPHRDWESTDTQYFGPGTRLTVL.

The chain links TRBV28 to TRBJ2-1; 8 nucleotides line up with TRBD2. The CDR3 covers 15 residues. Germline CDR1 reads MDHEN; CDR2 reads SYDVKM. V trimming: 5 bases; J trimming: 3 bases; junction bases outside the gene matches: 6. The CDR3 DNA is TGTGCCAGCAGTCCGGTCCTAGCGGGCTACAATGAGCAGTTCTTC. Its translation: CASSPVLAGYNEQFF.

V usage is TRBV5-6 and J usage is TRBJ2-1, with 9 bases lining up with TRBD1. The germline gives CDR1 SGHDT, CDR2 YYEEEE. The CDR3 is 14 amino acids. V gave up 1 base and J gave up 9 bases; unmatched junction bases: 5. CDR3 bases: TGTGCCAGCAGCTTGTCGGGACAGGGACCTGAGCAGTTCTTC. This gives the protein CASSLSGQGPEQFF.

Only a few counts were recorded for this clone. The chain has TRBV7-9 and TRBJ2-3; possible D gene TRBD2, 5 bases. Germline V gene lookup returns CDR1 SEHNR and CDR2 FQNEAQ (reference sequence). This CDR3 is 17 amino acids long. V gave up 1 base and J gave up 1 base, with 15 bases separating them. CDR3 bases: TGTGCCAGCAGCTTAGAGATGTCGGGGTTGGGCACAGATACGCAGTATTTT. It specifies CASSLEMSGLGTDTQYF.

The chain links TRBV28 to TRBJ1-1; D possibly corresponds to TRBD1 (5 bases). The length of the CDR3 is 14 residues. V shed 3 bases and J shed 3 bases, with 11 bases lying between them. The V gene's germline CDR1 is MDHEN and CDR2 SYDVKM. The CDR3 DNA sequence: TGTGCCAGCAGTTTTGACACCAGGGACACTGAAGCTTTCTTT. Translated: CASSFDTRDTEAFF. The whole variable domain, filled in from reference TRBV28 and TRBJ1-1, reads DVKVTQSSRYLVKRTGEKVFLECVQDMDHENMFWYRQDPGLGLRLIYFSYDVKMKEKGDIPEGYSVSREKKERFSLILESASTNQTSMYLCASSFDTRDTEAFFGQGTRLTVV.

The rearrangement joins TRBV18 to TRBJ1-3; the D gene is possibly TRBD1 (6 bases). Trimming took 4 bases from V and 0 from J, leaving 16 bases between them. This CDR3 spans 17 amino acids. CDR1 and CDR2 (germline): KGHSH, LQKENI. CDR3 coding DNA: TGTGCCAGCTCACTGCCTAGGGACATAGGCTCTGGAAACACCATATATTTT. Protein product: CASSLPRDIGSGNTIYF.

V usage is TRBV15 and J usage is TRBJ2-1; TRBD2 matches at 8 bases. Germline V gives CDR1 LNHNV, CDR2 YYDKDF (reference sequence). CDR3 length equals 17 residues. J gave up 0 bases and V 4 bases, and 8 bases lay outside the gene matches. The CDR3 nucleotides are TGTGCCACCAGCAACCAGCGGGAGTCTTACTCCTACAATGAGCAGTTCTTC. Its translation is CATSNQRESYSYNEQFF.

The V call is TRBV27, the J call TRBJ1-5; perhaps TRBD1 as D (6 bases). The CDR3 is 15 amino acids. V gave up 7 bases and J gave up 7 bases, with 20 bases separating them. The germline V gene encodes CDR1 MNHEY and CDR2 SMNVEV (reference sequence). CDR3 in amino acids: CASTPRGGPVQPQHF. The CDR3 DNA follows: TGTGCCAGCACCCCCCGAGGGGGACCAGTGCAGCCCCAGCATTTT.

The sample holds one count of this clone. The chain recombines TRBV5-1 with TRBJ1-2; TRBD1 aligns across 10 bases. Germline trimming cut 2 bases from V and 2 bases from J; bases unmatched to any gene: 3. CDR1 is SGHRS and CDR2 is YFSETQ in the germline V gene. This CDR3 has 15 amino acids. CDR3 in DNA: TGCGCCAGCAGCTTCCGACAGGGGGCGAACTATGGCTACACCTTC. Translating it yields CASSFRQGANYGYTF.

This rearrangement joins TRBV27 to TRBJ2-3; maybe TRBD2 (6 bases). Germline values: CDR1 MNHEY, CDR2 SMNVEV (reference sequence). CDR3 length: 13 amino acids. V lost 3 bases, J lost 3 bases, and 7 bases lay in between. CDR3 amino acids: CASSLEGTDTQYF. In nucleotides, the CDR3 is TGTGCCAGCAGTTTGGAGGGGACAGATACGCAGTATTTT.

V usage is TRBV5-6 and J usage is TRBJ2-3; 12 bases fit TRBD2. Per the germline V gene, CDR1 is SGHDT and CDR2 is YYEEEE. There are 18 residues in the CDR3. The junction had 9 bases not matched to a gene; V was cut back by 4 bases and J by 0 bases. The CDR3 reads CASSETSGGLLSTDTQYF. CDR3 bases: TGTGCCAGCAGCGAGACTAGCGGGGGACTCCTTAGCACAGATACGCAGTATTTT.

The rearrangement joins TRBV11-2 to TRBJ2-7, with 9 bases fitting TRBD1. The CDR3 totals 17 residues. CDR1 and CDR2 from the germline V gene are SGHAT and FQNNGV. Unmatched junction bases numbered 8, after V lost 0 bases and J lost 2 bases. The chain's CDR3 is CASSLEPGTGQAYEQYF. The CDR3, as DNA: TGTGCCAGCAGCTTAGAACCCGGGACAGGGCAAGCCTACGAGCAGTACTTC.

The chain employs TRBV30 and TRBJ2-1; tentatively, D is TRBD1 (6 bases). Germline V CDR1 and CDR2: GTSNPN, SVGIG (reference sequence). This CDR3 contains 15 residues. Trimming took 8 bases from V and 9 from J, leaving 26 bases between them. The CDR3 reads CAGREGAALGAEQFF. The CDR3 bases are TGTGCCGGAAGGGAAGGGGCCGCCCTGGGGGCTGAGCAGTTCTTC.

The chain recombines TRBV2 with TRBJ2-2; no clear D gene. The germline V gene encodes CDR1 SNHLY and CDR2 FYNNEI. This CDR3 has 11 residues. The V and J ends lost 8 bases and 4 bases respectively, with 5 bases between them. The CDR3 bases are TGTGCCAGCCACTCCACCGGGGAGCTGTTTTTT. Translated: CASHSTGELFF.

J is TRBJ2-1 and V is TRBV5-1; tentatively, D is TRBD1 (6 bases). Trimming pared 0 bases from V and 5 bases from J, leaving 18 bases between. The CDR3 totals 17 residues. Germline-derived CDR1 and CDR2 are SGHRS and YFSETQ. CDR3 DNA sequence: TGCGCCAGCAGCTTGGATAGGACAGTCCCTGGGGACAATGAGCAGTTCTTC. Protein product: CASSLDRTVPGDNEQFF.

J is TRBJ1-5 and V is TRBV30, with a weak D call TRBD1 (6 bases). There are 14 residues in the CDR3. Between the trimmed V and J ends, which lost 2 bases and 3 bases, there was a span of 11 bases. Germline CDR1 reads GTSNPN; CDR2 reads SVGIG (reference sequence). CDR3 sequence reads: CAWSRGHLNQPQHF. CDR3 nucleotides: TGTGCCTGGAGTAGGGGACACCTCAATCAGCCCCAGCATTTT.

The chain recombines TRBV30 with TRBJ2-7, with 14 bases fitting TRBD2. Germline V CDR1 and CDR2: GTSNPN, SVGIG (reference sequence). V shed 2 bases, J shed 3 bases, and the junction held 9 bases outside the gene matches. The length of the CDR3 is 17 residues. The DNA for the CDR3 is TGTGCCTGGAGTTTTGGGACTAGCGGGAGTCTGGGCTACGAGCAGTACTTC. Residues: CAWSFGTSGSLGYEQYF.

The chain uses TRBV6-4 and TRBJ1-2; D ambiguous. Germline V CDR1 and CDR2: MRHNA, SNTAGT. The CDR3 spans 9 residues. V lost 9 bases, J lost 8 bases, and 7 bases lay in between. This chain's CDR3 is CARDRGYTF. Here the CDR3 DNA reads TGTGCCAGAGATCGGGGCTACACCTTC.